The 24 T cell receptor beta chains reported below all come from one sample, sequenced in a study of control samples from healthy donors and cancer patients. Generated by immunoSEQ multiplex PCR, the TCRdb table keeps only in-frame clones and is missing some. The sample includes 150,000 to 200,000 clones. The sequencing sample was made of blood. The receptor set was obtained from a woman aged 30 to 39 in good health.

Remarks on this clone: Mismatch with germline at one junction end may stem from a read error. This sequence joins TRBV7-7 and TRBJ2-5; 12 bases agree with TRBD1. This CDR3 is built from 15 residues. Per germline, CDR1 SSHAT and CDR2 FNYEAQ (reference sequence). The CDR3 nucleotides read TGTGCTAGCAGCTTGGGGACAGGGGGCGCGGAGACCCAGTACTTC. Translation gives CASSLGTGGAETQYF.

The rearrangement uses TRBV6-5 and TRBJ2-7; unclear D gene. Per the germline V gene, CDR1 is MNHEY and CDR2 is SVGAGI. The length of the CDR3 is 12 residues. Trimming removed 7 bases at V and 3 bases at J, with 10 bases between. CDR3 nucleotide sequence: TGTGCCAGCATGACAACTCTCTACGAGCAGTACTTC. Translating gives CASMTTLYEQYF.

V gene TRBV15 combines with J gene TRBJ1-5; D gene ambiguous. CDR3 length: 15 residues. V was cut by 1 base and J by 6 bases, with 13 bases left in between. From germline, CDR1 is LNHNV and CDR2 YYDKDF (reference sequence). As DNA, the CDR3 is TGTGCCACCAGCAGAGTAAGGGAATACGGTCAGCCCCAGCATTTT. It encodes CATSRVREYGQPQHF.

The V and J genes are TRBV6-5 and TRBJ2-5; no clear D. Trimming took off 2 bases at V and 1 base at J, with 11 bases between the two ends. CDR1 and CDR2 (germline): MNHEY, SVGAGI. This CDR3 is 15 amino acids long. In DNA, the CDR3 is TGTGCCAGCAGTTACACGAGCCCCACCCAAGAGACCCAGTACTTC. It yields the protein CASSYTSPTQETQYF.

The rearrangement uses TRBV6-5 and TRBJ1-1, with a weak D call TRBD1 (5 bases). CDR1 is MNHEY, CDR2 SVGAGI, per germline. CDR3 length equals 13 residues. The V and J ends lost 6 bases and 0 bases respectively, with 8 bases between them. For the CDR3, the DNA is TGTGCCAGCAGAGGGACTCTGAACACTGAAGCTTTCTTT. Amino acids: CASRGTLNTEAFF.

The rearrangement links TRBV5-1 to TRBJ2-3; D might be TRBD2 (6 bases). Deletions cut 0 bases from V and 8 bases from J, with 10 bases between. This CDR3 comprises 13 residues. The germline gives CDR1 SGHRS, CDR2 YFSETQ. CDR3 sequence (DNA): TGCGCCAGCAGCTTGGCGGGGGTTAGTACGCAGTATTTT. Residues: CASSLAGVSTQYF.

The chain recombines TRBV10-3 with TRBJ1-3; D gene unclear. The germline CDR1 and CDR2 sequences are ENHRY and SYGVKD. Between the trimmed V and J ends, which lost 10 bases and 0 bases, there was a span of 19 bases. This CDR3 is 16 amino acids long. In nucleotides, the CDR3 is TGTGCCACTGGTCGCGGCAGTGCCAGCTCTGGAAACACCATATATTTT. It yields the protein CATGRGSASSGNTIYF.

The chain uses TRBV7-9 and TRBJ2-2, with D maybe TRBD2 (5 bases). This CDR3 contains 18 residues. V was clipped by 3 bases and J by 2 bases, with 19 bases between them. Germline V gene lookup returns CDR1 SEHNR and CDR2 FQNEAQ (reference sequence). The chain's CDR3 is CASSLGNRLIINTGELFF. The CDR3 DNA sequence: TGTGCCAGCAGCTTGGGGAACCGACTAATAATTAACACCGGGGAGCTGTTTTTT.

V usage is TRBV5-1 and J usage is TRBJ1-2; D gene unclear. The CDR3 length is 15 residues. V was pared by 1 base and J by 7 bases, with 17 bases between. From germline, CDR1 is SGHRS and CDR2 YFSETQ. The chain's CDR3 is CASSLFGGISRGYTF. The CDR3 DNA follows: TGCGCCAGCAGCTTGTTTGGTGGAATTTCTCGTGGCTACACCTTC.

The chain uses TRBV9 and TRBJ2-2; 15 bases align to TRBD2. V shed 3 bases, J shed 5 bases, and the junction held 11 bases outside the gene matches. This CDR3 has 19 amino acids. The germline gives CDR1 SGDLS, CDR2 YYNGEE. CDR3 nucleotides: TGTGCCAGCAGCGCCGGACTAGCGGGGGGGCGATGGTTGACCGGGGAGCTGTTTTTT. Amino acid sequence: CASSAGLAGGRWLTGELFF.

V is TRBV4-2 and J is TRBJ2-1; 10 bases are shared with TRBD1. The germline V gene encodes CDR1 LGHNA and CDR2 YNFKEQ. The trim removed 5 bases at V and 2 bases at J, leaving 6 bases unmatched. The CDR3 runs to 16 residues. CDR3 protein: CASSGLGQGTYNEQFF. As DNA, the CDR3 is TGTGCCAGCAGCGGATTGGGACAGGGGACCTACAATGAGCAGTTCTTC.

This rearrangement joins TRBV19 to TRBJ1-2; 8 positions match TRBD1. The CDR3 totals 16 residues. V was pared by 10 bases and J by 0 bases, with 13 bases of the junction left unmatched. The germline V gene encodes CDR1 LNHDA and CDR2 SQIVND (reference sequence). CDR3 loop: CATTGGTGTTNYGYTF. DNA for the CDR3: TGTGCCACCACAGGGGGGACCGGGACAACTAACTATGGCTACACCTTC.

CDR3 sequence reads: CASTDRDSGNTIYF. CDR3 bases: TGTGCCAGCACCGACAGGGACTCTGGAAACACCATATATTTT. The rearrangement uses TRBV2 and TRBJ1-3, with TRBD1 identical over 7 bases. V dropped 7 bases and J dropped 0; count of bases not matched to a gene: 3. Germline loops: CDR1 SNHLY, CDR2 FYNNEI. The CDR3 covers 14 residues.

The CDR3 DNA reads as TGTGCCTGGGGGGGACAAACAAATTCACCCCTCCACTTT. This codes for CAWGGQTNSPLHF. The chain couples TRBV30 to TRBJ1-6; the D gene is possibly TRBD1 (6 bases). V was trimmed by 5 bases and J by 7 bases, leaving 12 bases between them. The CDR3 covers 13 residues. The germline gives CDR1 GTSNPN, CDR2 SVGIG (reference sequence). The whole variable domain, filled in from reference TRBV30 and TRBJ1-6, reads SQTIHQWPATLVQPVGSPLSLECTVEGTSNPNLYWYRQAAGRGLQLLFYSVGIGQISSEVPQNLSASRPQDRQFILSSKKLLLSDSGFYLCAWGGQTNSPLHFGNGTRLTVT.

The CDR3 sequence: CASSLTSYPRNEQYF. The CDR3 coding sequence is TGCGCCAGCAGCTTGACTAGCTATCCCCGGAATGAGCAGTACTTC. V and J are TRBV5-1 and TRBJ2-7, with D perhaps matching TRBD2 (6 bases). The germline V gene encodes CDR1 SGHRS and CDR2 YFSETQ. The CDR3 loop spans 15 amino acids. Trimming shortened V by 1 base and J by 7 bases, and 18 bases separated the two germline ends.

This chain joins TRBV9 and TRBJ1-2; no clear D. The germline V gene has CDR1 SGDLS and CDR2 YYNGEE. The ends were cut back, 0 bases at V and 1 base at J, with 10 bases in the middle. CDR3 length: 15 residues. The CDR3 region has the DNA TGTGCCAGCAGCGTAGTAGCGGGTTTTAACTATGGCTACACCTTC. It translates to CASSVVAGFNYGYTF.

This chain connects TRBV4-1 to TRBJ1-2, with D unclear. This CDR3 is 15 amino acids long. Germline V CDR1 and CDR2: MGHRA, YSYEKL. Trimming took 0 bases from V and 6 from J, leaving 14 bases between them. DNA of the CDR3: TGCGCCAGCAGCCAAGATCTTCGTTGGGCGGATGGCTACACCTTC. Its protein product is CASSQDLRWADGYTF.

This rearrangement joins TRBV30 to TRBJ2-7; TRBD1 agrees at 7 bases. Germline values: CDR1 GTSNPN, CDR2 SVGIG (reference sequence). The V segment lost 4 bases and the J segment 3 bases; nucleotides outside the gene matches: 6. The CDR3 consists of 13 residues. The CDR3 sequence is CAWITTGDYEQYF. In DNA, the CDR3 is TGTGCCTGGATAACTACAGGGGACTACGAGCAGTACTTC.

The CDR3 region has the DNA TGTGCCAGCAGCCCCACCTCGGGCGCGGGTCAGCCCCAGCATTTT. This encodes CASSPTSGAGQPQHF. The V gene is TRBV27, the J gene TRBJ1-5; D is undetermined. This CDR3 has 15 amino acids. Germline CDR1 and CDR2: MNHEY and SMNVEV (reference sequence). Trimming took off 6 bases at V and 6 bases at J, with 18 bases between the two ends.

This rearrangement joins TRBV6-5 to TRBJ1-5; D uncertain. The CDR3 runs to 14 residues. V gave up 8 bases and J gave up 0 bases, with 11 bases separating them. The V gene's germline CDR1 is MNHEY and CDR2 SVGAGI. The CDR3, as DNA: TGTGCCAGCGAACGAGTGATTAGCAATCAGCCCCAGCATTTT. Its translation: CASERVISNQPQHF.

This chain links TRBV5-1 with TRBJ1-2, with D possibly matching TRBD1 (5 bases). Deletions cut 7 bases from V and 8 bases from J, with 18 bases between. The CDR3 contains 13 residues. CDR1 is SGHRS and CDR2 is YFSETQ in the germline V gene. Written as DNA, the CDR3 is TGCGCCAGCGGGGACTTTTTGGCAGAGGGCTACACCTTC. Its translation is CASGDFLAEGYTF.

The chain has TRBV28 and TRBJ2-5; 8 bases are a match to TRBD1. V lost 2 bases and J lost 9; bases outside the gene matches: 8. The CDR3 spans 14 residues. Germline values: CDR1 MDHEN, CDR2 SYDVKM. The CDR3 sequence is CASSLARGLSPQYF. Here the CDR3 DNA reads TGTGCCAGCAGTTTAGCCAGGGGGCTTTCGCCCCAGTACTTC.

The chain recombines TRBV5-1 with TRBJ2-7; 8 positions agree with TRBD1. J lost 4 bases, V lost 0 bases, and 9 bases had no gene match. Germline CDR1 reads SGHRS; CDR2 reads YFSETQ. The CDR3 covers 16 residues. The CDR3 here is CASSLAIGQGRYEQYF. CDR3 DNA sequence: TGCGCCAGCAGCTTGGCAATTGGACAGGGTCGATACGAGCAGTACTTC.

This chain connects TRBV6-6 to TRBJ1-1; D remains unclear. This CDR3 region has 16 residues. V was pared by 0 bases and J by 4 bases, with 15 bases between. CDR1 is MNHNY and CDR2 is SVGAGI in the germline V gene (reference sequence). CDR3 bases: TGTGCCAGCAGTTACTCGAGTCGGACTATGAGCACTGAAGCTTTCTTT. Translation gives CASSYSSRTMSTEAFF.